This section outlines one TCR beta chain sequence together with its context. The antigen is undetermined. Treatment here: approximately 18 received Ad26.COV2.S at low or high dose, single or two shots; about 5 received placebo; per-sample allocation not given. Samples were taken on day 63 after the first vaccine or placebo injection. V dropped 5 bases and J dropped 11; count of bases not matched to a gene: 8. Per the germline V gene, CDR1 is MNHEY and CDR2 is SVGEGT. The CDR3 sequence is 12 residues long. Measured with immunoSEQ multiplex PCR; TCRdb has only the in-frame clones, and not every one. The profile shows 400,000 to 450,000 clones, about 90% of them singletons. The data belong to a study of Ad26.COV2.S vaccination and SARS-CoV-2 variants. Study conclusions and caveats: Using TCR breadth and depth analyses may have led to underestimated total T cell responses.

The sequence came from a person aged 18 to 59 who received the Ad26.COV2.S COVID-19 vaccine or a placebo. Material: peripheral blood, obtained in a trial of Ad26.COV2.S vaccine versus placebo. The chain uses TRBV6-2 or TRBV6-3 and TRBJ1-1, with TRBD1 identical over 7 bases. The DNA for the CDR3 is TGTGCCAGCAGTGACAGGGTTTCTTCGGCTTTCTTT. This codes for CASSDRVSSAFF.